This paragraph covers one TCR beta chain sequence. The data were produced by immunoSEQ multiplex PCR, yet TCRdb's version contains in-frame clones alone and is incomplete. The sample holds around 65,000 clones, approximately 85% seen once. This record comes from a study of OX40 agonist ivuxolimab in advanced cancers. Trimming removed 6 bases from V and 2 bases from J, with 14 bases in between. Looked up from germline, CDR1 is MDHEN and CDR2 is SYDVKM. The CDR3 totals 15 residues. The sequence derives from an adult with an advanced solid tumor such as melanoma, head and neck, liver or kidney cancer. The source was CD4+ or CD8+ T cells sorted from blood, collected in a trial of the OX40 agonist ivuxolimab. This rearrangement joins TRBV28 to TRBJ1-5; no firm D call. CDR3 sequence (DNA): TGTGCCAGCAGCCTCGGAAGGGTGGGCAATCAGCCCCAGCATTTT. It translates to CASSLGRVGNQPQHF.